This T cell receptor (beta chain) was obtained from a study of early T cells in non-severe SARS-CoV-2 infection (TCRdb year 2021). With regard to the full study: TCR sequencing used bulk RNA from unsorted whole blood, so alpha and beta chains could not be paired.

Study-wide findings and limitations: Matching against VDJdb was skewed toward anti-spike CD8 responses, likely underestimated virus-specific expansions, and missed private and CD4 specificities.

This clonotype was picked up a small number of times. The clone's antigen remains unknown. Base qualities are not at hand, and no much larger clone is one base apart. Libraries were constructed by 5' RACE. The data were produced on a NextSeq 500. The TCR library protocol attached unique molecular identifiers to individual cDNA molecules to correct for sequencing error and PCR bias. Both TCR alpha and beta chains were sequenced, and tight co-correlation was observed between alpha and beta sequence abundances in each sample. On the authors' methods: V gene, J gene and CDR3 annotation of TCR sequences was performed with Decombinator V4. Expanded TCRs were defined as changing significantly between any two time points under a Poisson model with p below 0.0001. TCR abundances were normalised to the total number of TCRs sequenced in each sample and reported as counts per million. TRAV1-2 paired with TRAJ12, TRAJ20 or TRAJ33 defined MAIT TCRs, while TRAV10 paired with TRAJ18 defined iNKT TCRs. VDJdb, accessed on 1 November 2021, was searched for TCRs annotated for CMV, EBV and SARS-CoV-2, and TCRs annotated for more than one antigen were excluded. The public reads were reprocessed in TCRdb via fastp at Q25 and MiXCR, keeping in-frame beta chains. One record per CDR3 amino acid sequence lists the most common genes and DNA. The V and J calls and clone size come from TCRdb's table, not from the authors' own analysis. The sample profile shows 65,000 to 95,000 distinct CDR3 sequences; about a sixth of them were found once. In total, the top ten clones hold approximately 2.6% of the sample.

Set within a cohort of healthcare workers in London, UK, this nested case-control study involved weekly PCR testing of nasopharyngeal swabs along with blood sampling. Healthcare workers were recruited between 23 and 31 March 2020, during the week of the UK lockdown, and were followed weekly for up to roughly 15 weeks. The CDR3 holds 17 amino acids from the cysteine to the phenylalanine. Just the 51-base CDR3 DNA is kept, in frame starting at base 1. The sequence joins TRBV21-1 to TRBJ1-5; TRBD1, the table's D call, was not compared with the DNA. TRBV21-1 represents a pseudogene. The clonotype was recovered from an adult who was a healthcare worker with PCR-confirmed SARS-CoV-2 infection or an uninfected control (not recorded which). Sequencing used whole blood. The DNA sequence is TGTGCCAGCAGATCCCACCCCCAGCTGAGAAGCAATCAGCCCCAGCATTTT. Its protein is CASRSHPQLRSNQPQHF.